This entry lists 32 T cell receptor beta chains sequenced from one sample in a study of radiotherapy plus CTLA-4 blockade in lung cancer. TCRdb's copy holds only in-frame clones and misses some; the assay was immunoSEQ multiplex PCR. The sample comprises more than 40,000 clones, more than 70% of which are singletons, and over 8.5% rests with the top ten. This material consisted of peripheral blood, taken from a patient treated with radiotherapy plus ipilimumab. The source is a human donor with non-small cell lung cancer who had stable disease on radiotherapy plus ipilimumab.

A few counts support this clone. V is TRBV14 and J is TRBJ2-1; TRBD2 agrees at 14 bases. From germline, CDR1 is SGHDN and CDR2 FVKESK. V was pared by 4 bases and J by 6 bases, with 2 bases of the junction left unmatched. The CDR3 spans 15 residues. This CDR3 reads CASSPTSGGGNEQFF. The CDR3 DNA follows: TGTGCCAGCAGCCCGACTAGCGGGGGGGGCAATGAGCAGTTCTTC. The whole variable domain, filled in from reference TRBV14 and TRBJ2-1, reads EAGVTQFPSHSVIEKGQTVTLRCDPISGHDNLYWYRRVMGKEIKFLLHFVKESKQDESGMPNNRFLAERTGGTYSTLKVQPAELEDSGVYFCASSPTSGGGNEQFFGPGTRLTVL.

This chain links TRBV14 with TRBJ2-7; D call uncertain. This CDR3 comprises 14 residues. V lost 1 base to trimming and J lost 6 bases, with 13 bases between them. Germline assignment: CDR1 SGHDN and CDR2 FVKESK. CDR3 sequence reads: CASSQGSYPVEQYV. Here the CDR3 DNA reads TGTGCCAGCAGCCAAGGGTCCTACCCAGTCGAGCAGTACGTC.

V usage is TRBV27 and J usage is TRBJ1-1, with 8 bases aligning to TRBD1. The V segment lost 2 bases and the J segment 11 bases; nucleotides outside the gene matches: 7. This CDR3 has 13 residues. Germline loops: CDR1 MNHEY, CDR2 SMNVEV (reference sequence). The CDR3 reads CASSLVDRAPAFF. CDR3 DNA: TGTGCCAGCAGTTTAGTGGACAGGGCTCCGGCTTTCTTT.

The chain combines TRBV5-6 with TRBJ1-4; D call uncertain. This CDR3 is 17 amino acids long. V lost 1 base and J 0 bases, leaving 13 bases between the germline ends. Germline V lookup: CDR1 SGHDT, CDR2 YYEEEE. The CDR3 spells CASSLYAPFATNEKLFF. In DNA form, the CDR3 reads TGTGCCAGCAGCTTGTATGCCCCGTTCGCAACTAATGAAAAACTGTTTTTT.

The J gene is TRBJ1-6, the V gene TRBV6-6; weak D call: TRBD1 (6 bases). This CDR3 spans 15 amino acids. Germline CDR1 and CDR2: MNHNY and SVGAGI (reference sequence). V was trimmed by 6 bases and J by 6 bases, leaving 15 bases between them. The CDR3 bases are TGTGCCAGCAGACCCGGGACATACAGTAATTCACCCCTCCACTTT. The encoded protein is CASRPGTYSNSPLHF.

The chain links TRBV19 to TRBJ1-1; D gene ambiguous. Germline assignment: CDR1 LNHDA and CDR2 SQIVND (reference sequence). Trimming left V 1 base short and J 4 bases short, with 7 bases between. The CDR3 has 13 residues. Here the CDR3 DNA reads TGTGCCAGTAGTATAGGGACCGCCACTGAAGCTTTCTTT. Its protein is CASSIGTATEAFF.

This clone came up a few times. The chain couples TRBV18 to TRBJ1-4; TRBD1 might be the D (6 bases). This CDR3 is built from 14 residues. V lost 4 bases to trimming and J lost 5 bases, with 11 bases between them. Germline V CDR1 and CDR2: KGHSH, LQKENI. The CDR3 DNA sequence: TGTGCCAGCTCACGGGAAGGGACAAATGAAAAACTGTTTTTT. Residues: CASSREGTNEKLFF. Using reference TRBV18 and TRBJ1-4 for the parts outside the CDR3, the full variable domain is NAGVMQNPRHLVRRRGQEARLRCSPMKGHSHVYWYRQLPEEGLKFMVYLQKENIIDESGMPKERFSAEFPKEGPSILRIQQVVRGDSAAYFCASSREGTNEKLFFGSGTQLSVL.

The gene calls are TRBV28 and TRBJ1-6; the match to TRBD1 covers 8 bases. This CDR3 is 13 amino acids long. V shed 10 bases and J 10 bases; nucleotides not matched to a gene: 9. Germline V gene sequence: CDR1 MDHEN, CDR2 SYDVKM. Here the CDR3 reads CATRTGRNSPLHF. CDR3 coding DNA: TGTGCCACCAGGACAGGGAGAAACTCACCCCTCCACTTT.

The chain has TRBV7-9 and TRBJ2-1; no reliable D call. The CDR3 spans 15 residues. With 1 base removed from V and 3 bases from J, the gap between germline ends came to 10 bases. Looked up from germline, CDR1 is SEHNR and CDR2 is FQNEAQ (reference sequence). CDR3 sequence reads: CASSLGQPLYNEQFF. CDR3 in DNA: TGTGCCAGCAGCTTAGGGCAGCCCCTCTACAATGAGCAGTTCTTC.

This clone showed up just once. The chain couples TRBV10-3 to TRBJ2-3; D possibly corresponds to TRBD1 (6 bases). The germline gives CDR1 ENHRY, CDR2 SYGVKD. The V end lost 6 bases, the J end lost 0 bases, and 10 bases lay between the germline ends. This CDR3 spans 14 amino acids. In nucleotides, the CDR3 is TGTGCCATCAGGGACAGCACTAGCACAGATACGCAGTATTTT. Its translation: CAIRDSTSTDTQYF.

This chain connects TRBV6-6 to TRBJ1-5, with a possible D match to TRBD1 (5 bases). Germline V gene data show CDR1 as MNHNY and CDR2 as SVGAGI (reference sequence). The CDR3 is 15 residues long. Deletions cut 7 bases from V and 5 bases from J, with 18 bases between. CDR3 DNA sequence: TGTGCCAGCACCCCCTGGCAGGGTCAGGATCAGCCCCAGCATTTT. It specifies CASTPWQGQDQPQHF.

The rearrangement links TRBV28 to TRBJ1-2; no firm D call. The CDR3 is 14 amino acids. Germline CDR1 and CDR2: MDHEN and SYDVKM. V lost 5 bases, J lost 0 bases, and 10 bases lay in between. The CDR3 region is CASSQTNPNYGYTF. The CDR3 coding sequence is TGTGCCAGCAGTCAGACGAATCCTAACTATGGCTACACCTTC.

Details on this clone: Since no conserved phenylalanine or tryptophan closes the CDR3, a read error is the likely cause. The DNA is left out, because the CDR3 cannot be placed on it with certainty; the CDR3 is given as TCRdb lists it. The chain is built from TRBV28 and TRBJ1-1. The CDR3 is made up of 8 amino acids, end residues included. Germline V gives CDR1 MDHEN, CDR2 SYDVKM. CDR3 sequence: CASSPILG.

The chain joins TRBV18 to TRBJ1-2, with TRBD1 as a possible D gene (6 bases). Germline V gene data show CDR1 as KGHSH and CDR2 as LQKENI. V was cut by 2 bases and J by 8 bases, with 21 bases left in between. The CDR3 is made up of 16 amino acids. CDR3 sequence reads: CASSPYSTGITGGYTF. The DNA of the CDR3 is TGTGCCAGCTCACCATATTCAACAGGGATCACGGGAGGCTACACCTTC.

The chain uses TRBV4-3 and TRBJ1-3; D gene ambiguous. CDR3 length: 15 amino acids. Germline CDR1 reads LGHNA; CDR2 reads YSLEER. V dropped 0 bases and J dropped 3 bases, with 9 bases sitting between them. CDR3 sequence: CASSQDHSFGNTIYF. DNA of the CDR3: TGCGCCAGCAGCCAAGATCACTCCTTTGGAAACACCATATATTTT.

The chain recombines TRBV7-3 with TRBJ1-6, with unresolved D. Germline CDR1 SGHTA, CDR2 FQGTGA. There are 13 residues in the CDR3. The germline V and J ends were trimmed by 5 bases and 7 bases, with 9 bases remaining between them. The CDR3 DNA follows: TGTGCCAGCAGCCTACTTCCGAATTCACCCCTCCACTTT. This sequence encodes CASSLLPNSPLHF. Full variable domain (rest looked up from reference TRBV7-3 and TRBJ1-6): GAGVSQTPSNKVTEKGKYVELRCDPISGHTALYWYRQSLGQGPEFLIYFQGTGAADDSGLPNDRFFAVRPEGSVSTLKIQRTERGDSAVYLCASSLLPNSPLHFGNGTRLTVT.

The CDR3 bases are TGTGCCAGCAGCCCTAGCGGGGGGGCCCAAACGACCCAGTACTTC. It translates to CASSPSGGAQTTQYF. The chain uses TRBV11-2 and TRBJ2-5; 12 bases align to TRBD2. V lost 5 bases, J lost 7 bases, and 8 bases stayed unmatched. Per the germline V gene, CDR1 is SGHAT and CDR2 is FQNNGV. This CDR3 has 15 amino acids.

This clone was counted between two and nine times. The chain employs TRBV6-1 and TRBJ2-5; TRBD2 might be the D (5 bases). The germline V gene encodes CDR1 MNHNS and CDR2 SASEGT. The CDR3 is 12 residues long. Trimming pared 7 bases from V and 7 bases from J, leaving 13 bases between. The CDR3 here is CASTPEGRTQYF. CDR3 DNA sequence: TGTGCCAGCACCCCCGAAGGGAGGACCCAGTACTTC.

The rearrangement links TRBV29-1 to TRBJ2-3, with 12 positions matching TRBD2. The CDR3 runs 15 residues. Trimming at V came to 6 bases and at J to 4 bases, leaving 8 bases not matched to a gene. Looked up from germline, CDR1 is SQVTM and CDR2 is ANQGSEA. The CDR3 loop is CSVTETSGGSDTQYF. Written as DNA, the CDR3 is TGCAGCGTGACGGAGACTAGCGGGGGTTCAGATACGCAGTATTTT.

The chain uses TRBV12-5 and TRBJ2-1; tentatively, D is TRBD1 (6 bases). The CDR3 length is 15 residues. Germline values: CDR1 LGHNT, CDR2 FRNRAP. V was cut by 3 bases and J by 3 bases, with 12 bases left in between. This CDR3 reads CASGFNRDDYNEQFF. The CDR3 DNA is TGTGCTAGTGGTTTTAACAGGGACGACTACAATGAGCAGTTCTTC.

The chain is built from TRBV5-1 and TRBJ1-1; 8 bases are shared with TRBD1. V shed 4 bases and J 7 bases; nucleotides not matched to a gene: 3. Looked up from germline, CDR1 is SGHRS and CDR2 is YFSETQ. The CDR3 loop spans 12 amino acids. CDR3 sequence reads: CASSPGTGEAFF. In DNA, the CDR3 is TGCGCCAGCAGCCCTGGGACAGGTGAAGCTTTCTTT.

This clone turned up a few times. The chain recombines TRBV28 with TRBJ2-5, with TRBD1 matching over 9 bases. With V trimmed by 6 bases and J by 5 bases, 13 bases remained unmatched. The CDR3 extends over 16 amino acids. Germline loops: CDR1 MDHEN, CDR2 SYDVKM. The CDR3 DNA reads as TGTGCCAGCAGCTCGAACCTGGGACAGGGATGGGAGACCCAGTACTTC. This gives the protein CASSSNLGQGWETQYF. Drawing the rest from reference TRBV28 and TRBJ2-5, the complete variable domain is DVKVTQSSRYLVKRTGEKVFLECVQDMDHENMFWYRQDPGLGLRLIYFSYDVKMKEKGDIPEGYSVSREKKERFSLILESASTNQTSMYLCASSSNLGQGWETQYFGPGTRLLVL.

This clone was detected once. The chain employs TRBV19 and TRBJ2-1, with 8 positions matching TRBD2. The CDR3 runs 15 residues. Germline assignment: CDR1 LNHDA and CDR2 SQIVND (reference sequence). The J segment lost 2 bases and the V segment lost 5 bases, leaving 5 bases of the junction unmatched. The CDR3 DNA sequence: TGTGCCAGTAGTTCACTAGCGGACCCCTACAATGAGCAGTTCTTC. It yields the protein CASSSLADPYNEQFF. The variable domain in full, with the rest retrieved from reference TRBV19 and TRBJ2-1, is DGGITQSPKYLFRKEGQNVTLSCEQNLNHDAMYWYRQDPGQGLRLIYYSQIVNDFQKGDIAEGYSVSREKKESFPLTVTSAQKNPTAFYLCASSSLADPYNEQFFGPGTRLTVL.

As DNA, the CDR3 is TGTGCCAGCAGCGTAGATGGCGGGGGGTCCCTAACCGGGGAGCTGTTTTTT. Translation gives CASSVDGGGSLTGELFF. J is TRBJ2-2 and V is TRBV9, with 8 bases lining up with TRBD2. Germline lookup yields CDR1 SGDLS and CDR2 YYNGEE. The CDR3 has 17 residues. V was pared by 0 bases and J by 5 bases, with 9 bases of the junction left unmatched. Supplemented by reference TRBV9 and TRBJ2-2, the full variable domain reads DSGVTQTPKHLITATGQRVTLRCSPRSGDLSVYWYQQSLDQGLQFLIQYYNGEERAKGNILERFSAQQFPDLHSELNLSSLELGDSALYFCASSVDGGGSLTGELFFGEGSRLTVL.

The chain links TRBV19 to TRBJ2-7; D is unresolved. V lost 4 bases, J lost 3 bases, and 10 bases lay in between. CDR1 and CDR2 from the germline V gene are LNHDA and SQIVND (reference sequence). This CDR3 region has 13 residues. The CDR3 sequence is CASSKGRDYEQYF. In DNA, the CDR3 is TGTGCCAGTAGTAAGGGTCGAGACTACGAGCAGTACTTC.

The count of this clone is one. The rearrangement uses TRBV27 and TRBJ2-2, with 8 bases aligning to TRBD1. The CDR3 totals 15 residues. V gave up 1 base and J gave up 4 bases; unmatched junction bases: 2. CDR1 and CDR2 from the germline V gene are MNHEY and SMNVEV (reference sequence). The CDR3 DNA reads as TGTGCCAGCAGTTTATTGGACAGGGCCACCGGGGAGCTGTTTTTT. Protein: CASSLLDRATGELFF.

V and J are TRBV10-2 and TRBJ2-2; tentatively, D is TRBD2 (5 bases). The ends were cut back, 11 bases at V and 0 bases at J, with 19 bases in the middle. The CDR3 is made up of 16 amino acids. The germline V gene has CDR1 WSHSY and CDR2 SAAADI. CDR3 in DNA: TGCGCCGGCCGGGTTGAAGGACTGCCGAACACCGGGGAGCTGTTTTTT. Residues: CAGRVEGLPNTGELFF.

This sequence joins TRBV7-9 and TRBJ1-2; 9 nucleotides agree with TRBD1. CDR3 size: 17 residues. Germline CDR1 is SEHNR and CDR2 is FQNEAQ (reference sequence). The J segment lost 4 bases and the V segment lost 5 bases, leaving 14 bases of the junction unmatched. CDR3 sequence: CASSTNTGTGFLYGYTF. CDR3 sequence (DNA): TGTGCCAGCAGCACAAATACCGGGACAGGGTTTCTCTATGGCTACACCTTC. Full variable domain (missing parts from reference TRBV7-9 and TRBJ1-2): DTGVSQNPRHKITKRGQNVTFRCDPISEHNRLYWYRQTLGQGPEFLTYFQNEAQLEKSRLLSDRFSAERPKGSFSTLEIQRTEQGDSAMYLCASSTNTGTGFLYGYTFGSGTRLTVV.

The CDR3 loop reads CASSLGMGQGGSPLHF. CDR3 in DNA: TGTGCCAGCAGCCTGGGAATGGGACAGGGAGGCTCACCCCTCCACTTT. The chain carries TRBV5-4 and TRBJ1-6; 9 nucleotides align to TRBD1. J lost 10 bases, V lost 4 bases, and 12 bases had no gene match. The CDR3 extends over 16 amino acids. Germline values: CDR1 SGHNT, CDR2 YYREEE (reference sequence). Together with reference TRBV5-4 and TRBJ1-6, the CDR3 gives the full variable domain: ETGVTQSPTHLIKTRGQQVTLRCSSQSGHNTVSWYQQALGQGPQFIFQYYREEENGRGNFPPRFSGLQFPNYSSELNVNALELDDSALYLCASSLGMGQGGSPLHFGNGTRLTVT.

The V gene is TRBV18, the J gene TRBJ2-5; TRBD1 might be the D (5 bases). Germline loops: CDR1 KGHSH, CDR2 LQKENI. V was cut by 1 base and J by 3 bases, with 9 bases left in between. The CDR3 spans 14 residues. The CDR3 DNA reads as TGTGCCAGCTCACCACGTCTAGGGGAAGAGACCCAGTACTTC. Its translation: CASSPRLGEETQYF. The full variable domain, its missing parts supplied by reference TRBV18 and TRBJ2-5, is NAGVMQNPRHLVRRRGQEARLRCSPMKGHSHVYWYRQLPEEGLKFMVYLQKENIIDESGMPKERFSAEFPKEGPSILRIQQVVRGDSAAYFCASSPRLGEETQYFGPGTRLLVL.

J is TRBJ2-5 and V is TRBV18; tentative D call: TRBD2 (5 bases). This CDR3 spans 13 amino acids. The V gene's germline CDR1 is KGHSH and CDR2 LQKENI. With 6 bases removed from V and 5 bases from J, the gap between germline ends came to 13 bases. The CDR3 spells CASSTLSAETQYF. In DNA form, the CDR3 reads TGTGCCAGCTCGACGCTTAGCGCGGAGACCCAGTACTTC.

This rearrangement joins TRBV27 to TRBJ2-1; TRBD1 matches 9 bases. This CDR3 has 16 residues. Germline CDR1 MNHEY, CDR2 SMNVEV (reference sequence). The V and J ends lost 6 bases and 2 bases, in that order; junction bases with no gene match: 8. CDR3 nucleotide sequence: TGTGCCAGCAGCCTGGCCGGGACAGGGACCTACAATGAGCAGTTCTTC. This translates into CASSLAGTGTYNEQFF.